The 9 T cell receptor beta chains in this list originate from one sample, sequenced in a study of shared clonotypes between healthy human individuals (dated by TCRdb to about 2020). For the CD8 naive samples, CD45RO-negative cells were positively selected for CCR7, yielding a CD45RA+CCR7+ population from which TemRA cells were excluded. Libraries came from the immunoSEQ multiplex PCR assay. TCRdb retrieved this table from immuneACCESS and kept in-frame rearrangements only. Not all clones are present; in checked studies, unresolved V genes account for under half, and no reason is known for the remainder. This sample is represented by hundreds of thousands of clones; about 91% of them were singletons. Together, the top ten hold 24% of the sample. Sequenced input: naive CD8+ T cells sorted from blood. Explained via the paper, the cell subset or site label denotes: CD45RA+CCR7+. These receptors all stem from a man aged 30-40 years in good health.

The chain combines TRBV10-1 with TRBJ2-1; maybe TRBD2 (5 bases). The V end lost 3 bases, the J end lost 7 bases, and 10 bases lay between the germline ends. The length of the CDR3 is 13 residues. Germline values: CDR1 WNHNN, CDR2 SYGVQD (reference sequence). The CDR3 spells CASSDRRGNEQFF. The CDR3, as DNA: TGCGCCAGCAGTGACCGCCGGGGTAATGAGCAGTTCTTC.

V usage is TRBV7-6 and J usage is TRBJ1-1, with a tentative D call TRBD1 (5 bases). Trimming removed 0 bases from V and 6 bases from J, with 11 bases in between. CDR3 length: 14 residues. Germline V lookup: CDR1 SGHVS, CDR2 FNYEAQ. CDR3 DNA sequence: TGTGCCAGCAGCTTAGCGGCAGGGTCACCTGAAGCTTTCTTT. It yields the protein CASSLAAGSPEAFF.

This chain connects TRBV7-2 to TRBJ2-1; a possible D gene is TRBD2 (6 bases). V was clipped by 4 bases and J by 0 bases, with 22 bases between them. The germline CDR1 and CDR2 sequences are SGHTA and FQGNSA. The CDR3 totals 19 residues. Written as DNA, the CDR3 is TGTGCCAGCAGCTATGGTGGGGGGAGTAGCGGCCACTCCTACAATGAGCAGTTCTTC. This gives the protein CASSYGGGSSGHSYNEQFF.

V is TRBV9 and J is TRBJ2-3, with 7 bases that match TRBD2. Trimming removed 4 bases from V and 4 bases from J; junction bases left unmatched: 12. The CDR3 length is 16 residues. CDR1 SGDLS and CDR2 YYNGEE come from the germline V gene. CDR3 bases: TGTGCCAGCAGCCCGAGGGGAGGGGAGGCCGCAGATACGCAGTATTTT. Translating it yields CASSPRGGEAADTQYF.

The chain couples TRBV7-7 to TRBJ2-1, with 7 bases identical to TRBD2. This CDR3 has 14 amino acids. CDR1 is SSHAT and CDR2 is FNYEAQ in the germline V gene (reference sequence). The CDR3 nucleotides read TGTGCTAGCGCCCCCGGGGAGGGTTTGACGGAGCAGTTCTTC. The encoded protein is CASAPGEGLTEQFF.

The CDR3 here is CATQEFGGGTIYEQYF. In DNA form, the CDR3 reads TGTGCCACTCAAGAATTCGGTGGCGGGACGATCTACGAGCAGTACTTC. This chain connects TRBV19 to TRBJ2-7; D may be TRBD2 (6 bases). Germline lookup yields CDR1 LNHDA and CDR2 SQIVND (reference sequence). CDR3 length equals 16 residues. V was cut by 10 bases and J by 3 bases, with 25 bases left in between.

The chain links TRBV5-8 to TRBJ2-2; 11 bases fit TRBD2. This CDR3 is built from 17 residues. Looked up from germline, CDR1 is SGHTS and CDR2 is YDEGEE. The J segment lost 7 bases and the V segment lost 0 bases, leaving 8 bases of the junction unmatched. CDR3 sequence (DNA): TGTGCCAGCAGCTTGGGGCCCCGACTAGCGGGAATCGGGGAGCTGTTTTTT. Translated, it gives CASSLGPRLAGIGELFF. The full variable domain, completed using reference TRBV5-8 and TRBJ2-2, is EAGVTQSPTHLIKTRGQQATLRCSPISGHTSVYWYQQALGLGLQFLLWYDEGEERNRGNFPPRFSGRQFPNYSSELNVNALELEDSALYLCASSLGPRLAGIGELFFGEGSRLTVL.

CDR3 in DNA: TGTGCCAGCAGTGAATCCCTGACAGGGGGCTACGAGCAGTACTTC. This sequence encodes CASSESLTGGYEQYF. The chain joins TRBV6-1 to TRBJ2-7, with 9 bases matching TRBD1. The ends lost 2 bases at V and 3 bases at J; junction bases unmatched: 5. Looked up from germline, CDR1 is MNHNS and CDR2 is SASEGT. CDR3 length: 15 amino acids.

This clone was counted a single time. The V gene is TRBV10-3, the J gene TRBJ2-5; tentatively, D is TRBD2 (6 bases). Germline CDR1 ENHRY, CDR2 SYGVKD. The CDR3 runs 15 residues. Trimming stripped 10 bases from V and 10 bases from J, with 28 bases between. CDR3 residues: CAKTVGGSRRVDQYF. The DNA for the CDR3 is TGTGCCAAAACCGTCGGGGGATCCCGCAGGGTGGACCAGTACTTC.